This T cell receptor beta chain stems from a study of blood T cell repertoires in COVID-19. This CDR3 is built from 14 residues. Germline CDR1 reads LGHDT; CDR2 reads YNNKEL (reference sequence). J gave up 3 bases and V 2 bases, and 0 bases lay outside the gene matches. Measured with immunoSEQ multiplex PCR; TCRdb has only the in-frame clones, and not every one. The sample lists about 340,000 clones, about 83% seen once, with almost 3% in the top ten. The J gene is TRBJ2-2, the V gene TRBV3-1 (or the pseudogene TRBV3-2); 7 positions agree with TRBD1. Sequenced input: peripheral blood. The sequence came from a man aged 25-40 years with active or convalescent COVID-19. The CDR3 region is CASSQTGDTGELFF. The CDR3 bases are TGTGCCAGCAGCCAAACAGGGGACACCGGGGAGCTGTTTTTT.